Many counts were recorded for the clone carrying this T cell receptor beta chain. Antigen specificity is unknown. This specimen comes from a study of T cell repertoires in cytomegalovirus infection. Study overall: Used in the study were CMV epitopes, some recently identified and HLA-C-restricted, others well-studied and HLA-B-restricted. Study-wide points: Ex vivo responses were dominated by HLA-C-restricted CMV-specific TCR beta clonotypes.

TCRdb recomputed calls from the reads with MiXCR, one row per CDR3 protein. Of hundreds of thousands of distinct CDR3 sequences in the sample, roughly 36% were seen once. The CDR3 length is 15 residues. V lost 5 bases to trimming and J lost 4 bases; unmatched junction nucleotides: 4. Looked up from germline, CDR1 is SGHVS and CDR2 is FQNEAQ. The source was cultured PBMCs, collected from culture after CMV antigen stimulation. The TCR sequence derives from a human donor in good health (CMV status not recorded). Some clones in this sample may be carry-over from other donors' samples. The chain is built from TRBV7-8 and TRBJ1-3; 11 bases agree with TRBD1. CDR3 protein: CASSPGQGVGNTIYF. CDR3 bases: TGTGCCAGCAGCCCGGGACAGGGGGTAGGAAACACCATATATTTT.